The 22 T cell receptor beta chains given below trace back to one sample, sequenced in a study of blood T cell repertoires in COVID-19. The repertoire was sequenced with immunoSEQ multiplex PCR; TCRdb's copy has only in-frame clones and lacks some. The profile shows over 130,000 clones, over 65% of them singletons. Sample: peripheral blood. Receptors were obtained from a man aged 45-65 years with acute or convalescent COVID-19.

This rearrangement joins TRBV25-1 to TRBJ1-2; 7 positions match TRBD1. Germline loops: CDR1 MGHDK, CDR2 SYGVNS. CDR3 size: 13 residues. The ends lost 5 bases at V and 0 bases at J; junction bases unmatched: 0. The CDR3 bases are TGTGCCAGCAGTACAGGGGCTAACTATGGCTACACCTTC. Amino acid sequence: CASSTGANYGYTF.

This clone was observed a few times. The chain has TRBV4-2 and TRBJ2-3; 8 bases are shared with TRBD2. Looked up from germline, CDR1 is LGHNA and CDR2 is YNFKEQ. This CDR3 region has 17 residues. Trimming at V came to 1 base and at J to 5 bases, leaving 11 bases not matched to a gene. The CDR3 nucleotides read TGTGCCAGCAGCCAAGGAGAAGGTAGCGGGGAGCAAGATACGCAGTATTTT. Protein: CASSQGEGSGEQDTQYF.

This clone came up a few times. The CDR3 loop is CASSLAGTAYGYTF. The CDR3 DNA reads TGTGCCAGCAGCTTGGCCGGGACAGCCTATGGCTACACCTTC. J is TRBJ1-2 and V is TRBV5-4; TRBD1 aligns across 7 bases. The CDR3 length is 14 residues. From germline, CDR1 is SGHNT and CDR2 YYREEE (reference sequence). The ends lost 0 bases at V and 4 bases at J; junction bases unmatched: 3.

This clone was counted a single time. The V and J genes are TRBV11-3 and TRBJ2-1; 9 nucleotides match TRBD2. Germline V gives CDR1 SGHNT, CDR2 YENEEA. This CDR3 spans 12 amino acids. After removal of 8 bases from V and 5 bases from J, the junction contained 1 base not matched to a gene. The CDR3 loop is CASGGGDNEQFF. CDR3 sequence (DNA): TGTGCCAGCGGCGGGGGGGACAATGAGCAGTTCTTC.

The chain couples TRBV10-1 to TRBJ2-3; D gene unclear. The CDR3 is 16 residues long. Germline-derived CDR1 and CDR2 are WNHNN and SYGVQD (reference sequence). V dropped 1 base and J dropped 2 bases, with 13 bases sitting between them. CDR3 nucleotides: TGCGCCAGCAGTGAGTTCACCGGGTTAGCCACAGATACGCAGTATTTT. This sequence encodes CASSEFTGLATDTQYF.

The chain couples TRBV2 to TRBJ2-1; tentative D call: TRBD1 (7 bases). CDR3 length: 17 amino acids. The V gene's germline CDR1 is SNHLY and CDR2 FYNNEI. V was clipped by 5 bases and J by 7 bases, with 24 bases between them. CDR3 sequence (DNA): TGTGCCAGCAGTCCTCCGGTCGGAGGGGGCGGTAGGAATGAGCAGTTCTTC. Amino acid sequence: CASSPPVGGGGRNEQFF.

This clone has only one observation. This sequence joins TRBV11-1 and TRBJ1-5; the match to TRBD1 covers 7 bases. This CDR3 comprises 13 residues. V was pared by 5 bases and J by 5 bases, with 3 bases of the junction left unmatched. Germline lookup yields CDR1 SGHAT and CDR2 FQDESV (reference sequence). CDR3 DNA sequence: TGTGCCAGCAGCCCAGACAGGGATCAGCCCCAGCATTTT. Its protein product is CASSPDRDQPQHF.

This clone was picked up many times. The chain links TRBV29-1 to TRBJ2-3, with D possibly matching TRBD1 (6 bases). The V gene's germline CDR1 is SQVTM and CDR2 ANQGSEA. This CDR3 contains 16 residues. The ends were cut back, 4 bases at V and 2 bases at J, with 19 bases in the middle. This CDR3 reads CSVGGLQGRVTDTQYF. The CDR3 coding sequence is TGCAGCGTTGGGGGCCTACAGGGTCGGGTCACAGATACGCAGTATTTT.

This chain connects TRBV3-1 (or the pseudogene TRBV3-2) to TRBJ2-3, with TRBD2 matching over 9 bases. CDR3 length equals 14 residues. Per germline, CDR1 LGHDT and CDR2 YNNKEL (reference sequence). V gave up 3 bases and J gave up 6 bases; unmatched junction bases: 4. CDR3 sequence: CASSQAGGRDTQYF. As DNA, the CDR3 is TGTGCCAGCAGCCAGGCGGGGGGGCGGGATACGCAGTATTTT.

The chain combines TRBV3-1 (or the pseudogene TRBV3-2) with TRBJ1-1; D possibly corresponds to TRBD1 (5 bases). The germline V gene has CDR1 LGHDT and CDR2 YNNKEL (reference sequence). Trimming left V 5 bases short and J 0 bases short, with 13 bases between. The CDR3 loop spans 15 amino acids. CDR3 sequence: CASSAGHPMNTEAFF. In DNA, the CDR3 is TGTGCCAGCAGCGCTGGACATCCCATGAACACTGAAGCTTTCTTT.

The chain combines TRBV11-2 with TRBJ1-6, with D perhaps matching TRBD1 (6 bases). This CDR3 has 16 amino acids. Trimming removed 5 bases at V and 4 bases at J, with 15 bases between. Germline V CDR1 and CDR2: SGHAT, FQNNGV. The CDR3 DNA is TGTGCCAGCAGCCAACCAGGGGTTAAGTATAATTCACCCCTCCACTTT. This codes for CASSQPGVKYNSPLHF.

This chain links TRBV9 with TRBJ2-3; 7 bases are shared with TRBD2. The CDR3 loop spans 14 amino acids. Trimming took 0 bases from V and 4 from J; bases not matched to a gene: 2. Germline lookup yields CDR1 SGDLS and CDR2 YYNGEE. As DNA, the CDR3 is TGTGCCAGCAGCGTAGGACTAGCCCCAGATACGCAGTATTTT. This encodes CASSVGLAPDTQYF.

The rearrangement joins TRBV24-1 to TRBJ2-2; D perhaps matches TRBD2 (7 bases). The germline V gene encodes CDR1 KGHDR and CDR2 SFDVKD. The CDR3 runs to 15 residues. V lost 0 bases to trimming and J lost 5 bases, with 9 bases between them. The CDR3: CATSDLRGGTGELFF. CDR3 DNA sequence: TGTGCCACCAGTGATTTGAGGGGGGGAACCGGGGAGCTGTTTTTT.

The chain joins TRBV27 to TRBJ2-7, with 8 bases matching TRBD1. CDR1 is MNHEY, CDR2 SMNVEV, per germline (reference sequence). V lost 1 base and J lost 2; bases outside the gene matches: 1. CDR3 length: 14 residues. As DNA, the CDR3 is TGTGCCAGCAGTTTATTGACAGGGGCCTACGAGCAGTACTTC. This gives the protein CASSLLTGAYEQYF.

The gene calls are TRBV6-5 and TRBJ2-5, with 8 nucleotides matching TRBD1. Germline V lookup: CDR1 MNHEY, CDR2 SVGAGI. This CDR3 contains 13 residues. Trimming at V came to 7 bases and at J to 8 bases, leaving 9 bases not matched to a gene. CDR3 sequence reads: CASMRSGGLTQYF. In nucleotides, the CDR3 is TGTGCCAGCATGAGGTCAGGGGGCCTAACCCAGTACTTC.

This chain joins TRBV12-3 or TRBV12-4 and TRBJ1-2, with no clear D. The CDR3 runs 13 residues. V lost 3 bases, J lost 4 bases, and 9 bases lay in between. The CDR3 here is CASSFSSGYGYTF. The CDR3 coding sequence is TGTGCCAGCAGTTTCTCGTCCGGCTATGGCTACACCTTC.

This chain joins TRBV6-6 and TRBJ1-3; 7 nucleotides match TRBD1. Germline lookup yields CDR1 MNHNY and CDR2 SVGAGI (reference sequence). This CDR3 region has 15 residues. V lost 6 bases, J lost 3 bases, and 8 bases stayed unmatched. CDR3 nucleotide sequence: TGTGCCAGCAGCCTTATGACAGGGCTTGGAAACACCATATATTTT. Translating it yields CASSLMTGLGNTIYF.

CDR3 amino acids: CASSLEGYGADTQYF. The CDR3 region has the DNA TGCGCCAGCAGCTTGGAGGGGTACGGTGCAGATACGCAGTATTTT. This sequence joins TRBV5-1 and TRBJ2-3, with a tentative D call TRBD1 (5 bases). The CDR3 spans 15 residues. Germline V gene sequence: CDR1 SGHRS, CDR2 YFSETQ. Trimming left V 0 bases short and J 4 bases short, with 12 bases between.

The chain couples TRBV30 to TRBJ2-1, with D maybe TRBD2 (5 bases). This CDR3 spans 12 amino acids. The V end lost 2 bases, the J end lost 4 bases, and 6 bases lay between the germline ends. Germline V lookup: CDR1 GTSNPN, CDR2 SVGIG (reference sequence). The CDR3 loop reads CAWSRGYNEQFF. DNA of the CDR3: TGTGCCTGGAGTCGAGGGTACAATGAGCAGTTCTTC. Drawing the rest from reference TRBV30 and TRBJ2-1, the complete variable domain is SQTIHQWPATLVQPVGSPLSLECTVEGTSNPNLYWYRQAAGRGLQLLFYSVGIGQISSEVPQNLSASRPQDRQFILSSKKLLLSDSGFYLCAWSRGYNEQFFGPGTRLTVL.

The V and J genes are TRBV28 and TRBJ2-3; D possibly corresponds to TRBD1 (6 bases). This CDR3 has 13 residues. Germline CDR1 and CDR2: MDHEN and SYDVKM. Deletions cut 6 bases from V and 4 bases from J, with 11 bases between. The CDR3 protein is CASSYRVPDTQYF. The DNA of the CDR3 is TGTGCCAGCAGCTACAGGGTCCCAGATACGCAGTATTTT. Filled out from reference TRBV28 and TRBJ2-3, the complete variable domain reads DVKVTQSSRYLVKRTGEKVFLECVQDMDHENMFWYRQDPGLGLRLIYFSYDVKMKEKGDIPEGYSVSREKKERFSLILESASTNQTSMYLCASSYRVPDTQYFGPGTRLTVL.

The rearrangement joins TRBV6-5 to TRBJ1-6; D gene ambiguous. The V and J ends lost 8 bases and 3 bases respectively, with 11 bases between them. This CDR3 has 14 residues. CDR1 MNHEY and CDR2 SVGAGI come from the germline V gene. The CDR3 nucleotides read TGTGCCAGCCGCAATACGGTCTATAATTCACCCCTCCACTTT. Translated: CASRNTVYNSPLHF.

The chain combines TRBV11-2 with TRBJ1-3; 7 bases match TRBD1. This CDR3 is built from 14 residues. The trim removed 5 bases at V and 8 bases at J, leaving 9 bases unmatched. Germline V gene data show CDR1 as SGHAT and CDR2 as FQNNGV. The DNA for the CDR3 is TGTGCCAGCAGCGTGACAGGGTTCATGGACACCATATATTTT. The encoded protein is CASSVTGFMDTIYF.